This T cell receptor beta chain stems from a study of glioma-infiltrating T cells. Findings of the study overall: Gliomas, especially low-grade, showed above-expected tissue-blood divergence; non-neoplastic patients showed below. Only very few CDR3 sequences appeared in both tissue and blood.

TCR alpha and beta CDR3 regions were amplified from RNA using iRepertoire nested multiplex PCR. For one-step reverse transcription and amplification, roughly 95-400 ng of tissue mRNA or PBMC total RNA was used. Using its own MiXCR run on the multiplex PCR reads, TCRdb lists one record per CDR3 protein. The sample gives 150,000 or so distinct CDR3 sequences, roughly two fifths of which show up once; roughly 20% is in the top ten. In regard to this clonotype: The antigen remains undetermined.

The V gene lost 5 bases and the J gene lost 2 bases, with 12 bases spanning the gap. Per germline, CDR1 SGHTA and CDR2 FQGTGA. The CDR3 totals 15 residues. This receptor was obtained from a human donor with low-grade glioma or glioblastoma, undergoing nonglioma brain surgery, or in good health (not recorded which). V gene TRBV7-3 combines with J gene TRBJ2-2; D possibly corresponds to TRBD1 (6 bases). Sample: glioma tissue, nonneoplastic brain tissue, or PBMCs (not recorded which). The DNA of the CDR3 is TGTGCCAGCAGCCTAGGACAGATCAACACCGGGGAGCTGTTTTTT. Amino acid sequence: CASSLGQINTGELFF.